This TCR beta chain was sequenced in a study of T cell responses to AZD1222 COVID-19 vaccine. Germline loops: CDR1 LNHDA, CDR2 SQIVND (reference sequence). V was clipped by 1 base and J by 4 bases, with 8 bases between them. There are 14 residues in the CDR3. About this clone: The sample has other DNA sequences that encode this CDR3 too.

Profiling relied on immunoSEQ multiplex PCR, and the TCRdb table lists in-frame clones only, not all of them. This table has under 150,000 clones, around nine tenths appearing once. The chain couples TRBV19 to TRBJ1-5, with D possibly being TRBD1 (5 bases). The source was peripheral blood, collected on day 0 of AZD1222 vaccination. This TCR was sampled from an adult in good health. The CDR3 region is CASSIGGRNQPQHF. The CDR3 nucleotides are TGTGCCAGTAGTATAGGGGGACGAAATCAGCCCCAGCATTTT.